What follows are 23 T cell receptor beta chains derived from one specimen sequenced in a study of blood T cell repertoires in COVID-19. TCRdb's table, derived via immunoSEQ multiplex PCR, lists solely in-frame clones and lacks some. The sample contains just over 150,000 clones, 80% to 90% of which appear only once. The sample taken for sequencing was peripheral blood. All receptors derive from a woman aged 65 to 85 with acute or convalescent COVID-19.

The V and J genes are TRBV10-3 and TRBJ2-1; TRBD1 is a possible D gene (6 bases). The length of the CDR3 is 14 residues. Germline V gene sequence: CDR1 ENHRY, CDR2 SYGVKD. Trimming stripped 6 bases from V and 6 bases from J, with 15 bases between. CDR3 sequence reads: CAIRDPTGGNEQFF. DNA for the CDR3: TGTGCCATCAGAGACCCGACAGGTGGCAATGAGCAGTTCTTC.

This clone is a singleton in its sample. The rearrangement uses TRBV7-9 and TRBJ2-2; TRBD2 might be the D (5 bases). V lost 5 bases and J 4 bases, leaving 14 bases between the germline ends. Looked up from germline, CDR1 is SEHNR and CDR2 is FQNEAQ (reference sequence). The CDR3 totals 15 residues. Written as DNA, the CDR3 is TGTGCCAGCAGCAACCCAGGTGGAGGCACCGGGGAGCTGTTTTTT. This gives the protein CASSNPGGGTGELFF. Together with reference TRBV7-9 and TRBJ2-2, the CDR3 gives the full variable domain: DTGVSQNPRHKITKRGQNVTFRCDPISEHNRLYWYRQTLGQGPEFLTYFQNEAQLEKSRLLSDRFSAERPKGSFSTLEIQRTEQGDSAMYLCASSNPGGGTGELFFGEGSRLTVL.

This chain links TRBV7-6 with TRBJ2-5; D gene uncertain. Germline CDR1 and CDR2: SGHVS and FNYEAQ. CDR3 length: 14 residues. The V gene lost 5 bases and the J gene lost 1 base, with 11 bases spanning the gap. For the CDR3, the DNA is TGTGCCAGCAGCCCCGGGTCGGCCCAAGAGACCCAGTACTTC. It is translated as CASSPGSAQETQYF.

V and J are TRBV28 and TRBJ1-5; D is possibly TRBD1 (6 bases). There are 16 residues in the CDR3. Germline CDR1 is MDHEN and CDR2 is SYDVKM. The ends were cut back, 8 bases at V and 3 bases at J, with 20 bases in the middle. CDR3 coding DNA: TGTGCCAGCTACGCTTCACAGGGCCGAGCCAATCAGCCCCAGCATTTT. Translating it yields CASYASQGRANQPQHF.

This clone was counted a single time. The V call is TRBV7-8, the J call TRBJ1-2, with D tentatively TRBD1 (5 bases). The CDR3 spans 14 residues. Per the germline V gene, CDR1 is SGHVS and CDR2 is FQNEAQ. The ends were cut back, 2 bases at V and 2 bases at J, with 9 bases in the middle. The CDR3 region has the DNA TGTGCCAGCAGCTTAATTCGGGGGAACTATGGCTACACCTTC. Translated: CASSLIRGNYGYTF.

This clone was recorded only once. The rearrangement joins TRBV25-1 to TRBJ1-1; TRBD1 matches at 9 bases. The germline CDR1 and CDR2 sequences are MGHDK and SYGVNS. With V trimmed by 8 bases and J by 0 bases, 7 bases remained unmatched. CDR3 length: 15 amino acids. CDR3 protein: CASGGTGRLNTEAFF. In nucleotides, the CDR3 is TGTGCCAGCGGGGGGACAGGGAGGTTGAACACTGAAGCTTTCTTT.

This clone has a handful of counts. J is TRBJ1-1 and V is TRBV27; maybe TRBD1 (5 bases). CDR1 is MNHEY and CDR2 is SMNVEV in the germline V gene (reference sequence). Between the trimmed V and J ends, which lost 2 bases and 1 base, there was a span of 11 bases. This CDR3 is built from 15 residues. CDR3 sequence (DNA): TGTGCCAGCAGTTTACGGGGGGAGAGGAACACTGAAGCTTTCTTT. The encoded protein is CASSLRGERNTEAFF.

This clone has a single count. The CDR3 region has the DNA TGTGCCAGCAGCCCAGTCACAGGGAATTCACCCCTCCACTTT. Protein sequence: CASSPVTGNSPLHF. This sequence joins TRBV7-2 and TRBJ1-6; a weak D match, TRBD1 (6 bases). V dropped 5 bases and J dropped 7 bases, with 12 bases sitting between them. Germline V CDR1 and CDR2: SGHTA, FQGNSA. CDR3 size: 14 residues.

The chain joins TRBV27 to TRBJ1-2; TRBD1 matches at 10 bases. Germline assignment: CDR1 MNHEY and CDR2 SMNVEV (reference sequence). The CDR3 totals 18 residues. V was pared by 5 bases and J by 3 bases, with 15 bases of the junction left unmatched. CDR3 amino acids: CASSRTGTGAAWDYGYTF. CDR3 sequence (DNA): TGTGCCAGCAGTCGTACCGGGACAGGGGCCGCATGGGACTATGGCTACACCTTC.

The chain is built from TRBV19 and TRBJ1-5, with D unclear. The CDR3 spans 15 residues. Trimming removed 2 bases at V and 0 bases at J, with 8 bases between. From germline, CDR1 is LNHDA and CDR2 SQIVND (reference sequence). The CDR3 nucleotides read TGTGCCAGTAGTATAATGGAGTATAGCAATCAGCCCCAGCATTTT. Translated, it gives CASSIMEYSNQPQHF.

V gene TRBV18 combines with J gene TRBJ1-6, with D unclear. V was pared by 3 bases and J by 6 bases, with 9 bases between. This CDR3 is built from 14 residues. Germline V lookup: CDR1 KGHSH, CDR2 LQKENI. For the CDR3, the DNA is TGTGCCAGCTCACCGCGGGGAGGTAATTCACCCCTCCACTTT. Its translation is CASSPRGGNSPLHF.

The chain combines TRBV6-6 with TRBJ2-2; TRBD1 matches 7 bases. The ends lost 4 bases at V and 1 base at J; junction bases unmatched: 6. The length of the CDR3 is 16 residues. The germline CDR1 and CDR2 sequences are MNHNY and SVGAGI (reference sequence). CDR3 loop: CASSSTGAENTGELFF. DNA for the CDR3: TGTGCCAGCAGTTCTACAGGGGCCGAGAACACCGGGGAGCTGTTTTTT.

This chain joins TRBV6-2 or TRBV6-3 and TRBJ1-1; D is uncertain. CDR1 and CDR2 (germline): MNHEY, SVGEGT. The CDR3 consists of 13 residues. The V end was cut by 2 bases, the J end by 1 base, with 5 bases between. The CDR3 DNA sequence: TGTGCCAGCAGTTACGGTAGGAACACTGAAGCTTTCTTT. It codes for CASSYGRNTEAFF.

The chain uses TRBV4-3 and TRBJ1-2, with 8 bases matching TRBD1. V lost 4 bases and J lost 7; bases outside the gene matches: 11. Germline CDR1 LGHNA, CDR2 YSLEER. This CDR3 has 15 amino acids. This chain's CDR3 is CASSLTGQGSGGYTF. Here the CDR3 DNA reads TGCGCCAGCAGCCTTACCGGACAGGGTTCTGGTGGCTACACCTTC.

The genes are TRBV28 and TRBJ1-4; a weak D match, TRBD1 (6 bases). This CDR3 contains 17 residues. CDR1 is MDHEN and CDR2 is SYDVKM in the germline V gene. Deletions cut 2 bases from V and 3 bases from J, with 16 bases between. The CDR3 bases are TGTGCCAGCAGTTTAGGGGGGGCCGCGGCTCCTAATGAAAAACTGTTTTTT. Its protein is CASSLGGAAAPNEKLFF.

The chain employs TRBV7-8 and TRBJ2-2; 7 bases line up with TRBD1. The CDR3 is 14 residues long. CDR1 and CDR2 (germline): SGHVS, FQNEAQ. The ends lost 5 bases at V and 7 bases at J; junction bases unmatched: 7. The CDR3 region has the DNA TGTGCCAGCAGCCGAGAAGGGGGCGGCGGGGAGCTGTTTTTT. Translating gives CASSREGGGGELFF.

In its sample, this clone was seen once. In DNA form, the CDR3 reads TGCGCCAGCAGCCGTAGATTCGAGGGCGGGACGGAATCACCCCTCCACTTT. Protein sequence: CASSRRFEGGTESPLHF. The chain uses TRBV5-1 and TRBJ1-6; D may be TRBD1 (5 bases). The CDR3 contains 17 residues. The V and J ends lost 4 bases and 10 bases respectively, with 24 bases between them. Germline V lookup: CDR1 SGHRS, CDR2 YFSETQ.

The V and J genes are TRBV4-1 and TRBJ2-3; 7 bases fit TRBD2. The CDR3 has 16 residues. Germline V CDR1 and CDR2: MGHRA, YSYEKL. V shed 1 base and J 8 bases; nucleotides not matched to a gene: 12. The CDR3 region is CASSQGAGDPSGTQYF. The CDR3 DNA is TGCGCCAGCAGCCAAGGTGCGGGGGACCCGTCGGGTACGCAGTATTTT.

V usage is TRBV18 and J usage is TRBJ2-4; TRBD1 aligns across 9 bases. The junction had 4 bases not matched to a gene; V was cut back by 6 bases and J by 1 base. This CDR3 spans 15 amino acids. Germline values: CDR1 KGHSH, CDR2 LQKENI. This CDR3 is CASSRDRDAKNIQYF. The CDR3 nucleotides read TGTGCCAGCTCGAGGGACAGGGACGCCAAAAACATTCAGTACTTC.

This clone appeared a few times. This sequence joins TRBV7-2 and TRBJ1-6; D possibly corresponds to TRBD1 (6 bases). Germline V gene lookup returns CDR1 SGHTA and CDR2 FQGNSA. The V end was cut by 2 bases, the J end by 7 bases, with 9 bases between. The CDR3 sequence is 14 residues long. The DNA of the CDR3 is TGTGCCAGCAGCTTATCAGGACAGAATTCACCCCTCCACTTT. It codes for CASSLSGQNSPLHF.

The V gene is TRBV7-2, the J gene TRBJ1-1, with D perhaps TRBD1 (6 bases). The CDR3 spans 15 residues. V lost 4 bases and J 0 bases, leaving 12 bases between the germline ends. CDR1 is SGHTA and CDR2 is FQGNSA in the germline V gene. CDR3 region: CASSSPGHLNTEAFF. CDR3 nucleotide sequence: TGTGCCAGCAGCTCGCCGGGACACCTGAACACTGAAGCTTTCTTT. Full variable domain (missing parts from reference TRBV7-2 and TRBJ1-1): GAGVSQSPSNKVTEKGKDVELRCDPISGHTALYWYRQSLGQGLEFLIYFQGNSAPDKSGLPSDRFSAERTGGSVSTLTIQRTQQEDSAVYLCASSSPGHLNTEAFFGQGTRLTVV.

The chain recombines TRBV7-9 with TRBJ1-1; D not resolved. Germline V lookup: CDR1 SEHNR, CDR2 FQNEAQ (reference sequence). Trimming took off 0 bases at V and 7 bases at J, with 9 bases between the two ends. This CDR3 is built from 13 residues. The DNA of the CDR3 is TGTGCCAGCAGCTTAGCGGGCGCAAGTGAAGCTTTCTTT. This encodes CASSLAGASEAFF.

This clone was recorded only once. The chain couples TRBV11-2 to TRBJ1-6; D is perhaps TRBD1 (5 bases). Trimming removed 5 bases at V and 6 bases at J, with 14 bases between. This CDR3 contains 15 residues. Germline CDR1 is SGHAT and CDR2 is FQNNGV. CDR3 sequence (DNA): TGTGCCAGCAGCCGATCAAGGGGCATTAATTCACCCCTCCACTTT. This encodes CASSRSRGINSPLHF.